The rows below give T cell receptor beta chains drawn from one sample of a study of OX40 agonist ivuxolimab in advanced cancers. Sequencing was performed with immunoSEQ multiplex PCR; in TCRdb, only in-frame clones are kept and a portion is missing. The table has 50,000 to 60,000 clones, around 90% seen once; the top ten hold about 4.1%. Specimen: CD4+ or CD8+ T cells sorted from blood, collected in a trial of the OX40 agonist ivuxolimab. The receptor set was obtained from an adult with an advanced solid tumor such as melanoma, head and neck, liver or kidney cancer. Each CDR3 is given with its conserved first and last residue. The D gene is left open where the match is weak. Size tells how often a clone was seen (once, few, many) or the class of an expanded clone, and some rows leave it out.

clone_size	d_call	v_call	j_call	cdr3_nt	cdr3_aa
NA	TRBD2	TRBV27	TRBJ2-1	TGTGCCAGCAGTCCTCCGGGACTAGCGGTCTACAATGAGCAGTTCTTC	CASSPPGLAVYNEQFF
NA	NA	TRBV18	TRBJ2-1	TGTGCCAGCTCACAGCGACCCGGAGATTTGTTCAATGGTGAGCAGTTCTTC	CASSQRPGDLFNGEQFF
NA	NA	TRBV4-3	TRBJ2-5	TGCGCCAGCAGCCAAGAAGAGGGAGAGACCCAGTACTTC	CASSQEEGETQYF
few	TRBD1	TRBV9	TRBJ2-6	TGTGCCAGCAGGGGACAGGCCTCTGGGGCCAACGTCCTGACTTTC	CASRGQASGANVLTF
NA	TRBD2	TRBV7-9	TRBJ2-2	TGTGCCAGCAGCTTGAAGCGGGAAGGTACCGGGGAGCTGTTTTTT	CASSLKREGTGELFF
few	TRBD2	TRBV9	TRBJ2-1	TGTGCCAGCAATGGTAACCCAGGACTAGCGGAATACAATGAGCAGTTCTTC	CASNGNPGLAEYNEQFF
NA	NA	TRBV11-2	TRBJ1-5	TGTGCCAGCAGCCCGCCGGGCCTCCGCAATCAGCCCCAGCATTTT	CASSPPGLRNQPQHF
NA	TRBD2	TRBV5-4	TRBJ2-1	TGTGCCAGCAGCCCCCGGGAGGGATCCTACAATGAGCAGTTCTTC	CASSPREGSYNEQFF
NA	NA	TRBV7-6	TRBJ2-7	TGTGCCAGCAGCTTAGTCGCAGGGGCCTACGAGCAGTACTTC	CASSLVAGAYEQYF
NA	NA	TRBV11-2	TRBJ2-3	TGTGCCAGCAGCCGACCGAGCGGTTTAGTGACAGATACGCAGTATTTT	CASSRPSGLVTDTQYF
few	NA	TRBV6-1	TRBJ2-5	TGTGCCAGCAGTGAAACTTTGGCGGAAGGTCGAGAGACCCAGTACTTC	CASSETLAEGRETQYF
NA	NA	TRBV19	TRBJ2-1	TGTGCCAGTAGTATGACTAGTTCCTACAATGAGCAGTTCTTC	CASSMTSSYNEQFF
NA	NA	TRBV27	TRBJ2-7	TGTGCCAGCAGTCCCCTGACAGGTAGCTCCTACGAGCAGTACTTC	CASSPLTGSSYEQYF
NA	NA	TRBV19	TRBJ2-3	TGTGCCAGTAGTATAGTAGCCAGGTTCAGCACAGATACGCAGTATTTT	CASSIVARFSTDTQYF
NA	NA	TRBV6-1	TRBJ2-7	TGTGCCAGCAGTCCCCGGACTCTTCCCTTTTACGAGCAGTACTTC	CASSPRTLPFYEQYF
NA	NA	TRBV27	TRBJ2-7	TGTGCCAGCAGTCCCTCCTCTACGATCGACGGGCAGTACTTC	CASSPSSTIDGQYF
few	TRBD2	TRBV2	TRBJ2-3	TGTGCCAGCAGTGAAACCCTAGCGGGATTAAATACGCAGTATTTT	CASSETLAGLNTQYF
NA	NA	TRBV7-6	TRBJ1-1	TGTGCCAGCAGCTTAGTAAAGGGGGCTGAAGCTTTCTTT	CASSLVKGAEAFF
NA	NA	TRBV28	TRBJ1-2	TGTGCCAGCAGTCTCACAGCCGGCTCTTACTATGGCTACACCTTC	CASSLTAGSYYGYTF
NA	TRBD2	TRBV9	TRBJ2-1	TGTGCCAGCAGCGCGGAGAGCGGGGACGGGGGGGATGAGCAGTTCTTC	CASSAESGDGGDEQFF
once	NA	TRBV6-5	TRBJ2-7	TGTGCCAGCCGAGACCTTGGCGAGCAGTACTTC	CASRDLGEQYF
few	TRBD2	TRBV29-1	TRBJ2-1	TGCAGCGTTGAAGCGCCGGGACTAGCGGGAGGCCGCATATTTGCTTACAATGAGCAGTTCTTC	CSVEAPGLAGGRIFAYNEQFF
NA	NA	TRBV11-2	TRBJ2-7	TGTGCCAGCAGCCCACGGACAGCGCCATCCTACGAGCAGTACTTC	CASSPRTAPSYEQYF
NA	NA	TRBV7-3	TRBJ2-5	TGTGCCAGCAGCCCCTGCCAAGAGACCCAGTACTTC	CASSPCQETQYF
NA	TRBD2	TRBV23-1	TRBJ2-4	TGCGCCAGCAGTCGGGCTAGACAAGTAGCGGGAGAGTTGGAGGCCAAAAACATTCAGTACTTC	CASSRARQVAGELEAKNIQYF
NA	NA	TRBV15	TRBJ2-7	TGTGCCACCAGCTCGGAAAGGGAGAGGGGCTACGAGCAGTACTTC	CATSSERERGYEQYF
once	NA	TRBV29-1	TRBJ2-5	TGCAGCGTTTTGGGGTTTCTCCAAGAGACCCAGTACTTC	CSVLGFLQETQYF
once	NA	TRBV7-9	TRBJ2-1	TGTGCCAGCAGCTTAGTTGGTGGGAACTCCTACAATGAGCAGTTCTTC	CASSLVGGNSYNEQFF
NA	NA	TRBV28	TRBJ1-1	TGTGCCAGCAGAACTATCACAGGGTTGGGCACTGAAGCTTTCTTT	CASRTITGLGTEAFF
NA	NA	TRBV5-1	TRBJ2-7	TGCGCCAGCAGCTTTGGAGGGGGTGCCGACGAGCAGTACTTC	CASSFGGGADEQYF
NA	NA	TRBV28	TRBJ2-1	TGTGCCAGCAGTTTGTCGGGGGAGTACAATGAGCAGTTCTTC	CASSLSGEYNEQFF
NA	NA	TRBV19	TRBJ1-1	TGTGCCAGTGAGCGGGACGGAAACATGAACACTGAAGCTTTCTTT	CASERDGNMNTEAFF
few	TRBD2	TRBV6-4	TRBJ2-1	TGTGCCAGCAGTGACTCGGGGGAGGGCTACAATGAGCAGTTCTTC	CASSDSGEGYNEQFF
NA	TRBD1	TRBV27	TRBJ2-3	TGTGCCAGCAGTTTAGGGGCCCTGACAGGGGGCGCGGATACGCAGTATTTT	CASSLGALTGGADTQYF
NA	NA	TRBV27	TRBJ2-1	TGTGCCAGCAGTCAATACAATGAGCAGTTCTTC	CASSQYNEQFF
NA	TRBD2	TRBV2	TRBJ2-1	TGTGCCAGCAGTCTAGCCCCGACTAGCGGGACGCTCCTCTACAATGAGCAGTTCTTC	CASSLAPTSGTLLYNEQFF
NA	TRBD2	TRBV4-3	TRBJ2-1	TGCGCCAGCAGCCAAGAGTTACTAGCGGGAGTTGAGCAGTTCTTC	CASSQELLAGVEQFF
NA	NA	TRBV27	TRBJ2-5	TGTGCCAGCAGGAGATACAGGGAGGGAGAGACCCAGTACTTC	CASRRYREGETQYF
few	NA	TRBV13	TRBJ2-1	TGTGCCAGCAGCCGATTGGGGGTCTCCTACAATGAGCAGTTCTTC	CASSRLGVSYNEQFF
NA	NA	TRBV27	TRBJ1-1	TGTGCCAGCGCGCCGGGACTCGGGTACACTGAAGCTTTCTTT	CASAPGLGYTEAFF
NA	NA	TRBV28	TRBJ2-5	TGTGCCAGCAGTTTCCATCCTCCAGGGGAGGGCCAAGAGACCCAGTACTTC	CASSFHPPGEGQETQYF
once	NA	TRBV28	TRBJ1-1	TGTGCCAGCAACACAGGGTCGAGCACTGAAGCTTTCTTT	CASNTGSSTEAFF
NA	NA	TRBV6-1	TRBJ2-1	TGTGCCAGCGGTCCTGACGTGGTGTCCTACAATGAGCAGTTCTTC	CASGPDVVSYNEQFF
NA	NA	TRBV18	TRBJ1-6	TGTGCCAGCTCACCAAAACCTTATAATTCACCCCTCCACTTT	CASSPKPYNSPLHF
NA	NA	TRBV27	TRBJ2-2	TGTGCCAGCAGTTTATGGCGAGGGAACACCGGGGAGCTGTTTTTT	CASSLWRGNTGELFF
NA	NA	TRBV7-2	TRBJ2-2	TGTGCCAGCAGCTTAGTTGGGGTTCGGGAGCTGTTTTTT	CASSLVGVRELFF
NA	TRBD2	TRBV5-4	TRBJ2-1	TGTGCCAGCAGCTTTGAAGGAGCTTCGCGAGCGGGAGATTTAAATGAGCAGTTCTTC	CASSFEGASRAGDLNEQFF
NA	NA	TRBV9	TRBJ2-3	TGTGCCAGCAGTGCCTTAGGGGAGTTAATAGATACGCAGTATTTT	CASSALGELIDTQYF
medium-sized	NA	TRBV7-2	TRBJ2-1	TGTGCCAGCAGCAGGACTGGCAATGAGCAGTTCTTC	CASSRTGNEQFF
NA	TRBD2	TRBV7-3	TRBJ2-1	TGTGCCAGCTCGCTAGCGGGAGACAATGAGCAGTTCTTC	CASSLAGDNEQFF
NA	NA	TRBV6-1	TRBJ1-2	TGTGCCAGCAGCCCCCGAAGATATGGCTACACCTTC	CASSPRRYGYTF
NA	NA	TRBV27	TRBJ2-7	TGTGCCAGCAGTTTGGTTTTTGAAGGATCCTACGAGCAGTACTTC	CASSLVFEGSYEQYF
NA	NA	TRBV5-1	TRBJ2-2	TGCGCCAGCAAGGGAACTACCGGGGAGCTGTTTTTT	CASKGTTGELFF
once	NA	TRBV2	TRBJ2-1	TGTGCCAGCAGTTGGGGCAGGAACAATGAGCAGTTCTTC	CASSWGRNNEQFF
NA	TRBD1	TRBV4-2	TRBJ2-7	TGTGCCAGCAGCCAAGAGGGGACAGGTATGGACGAGCAGTACTTC	CASSQEGTGMDEQYF
NA	NA	TRBV6-1	TRBJ2-7	TGTGCCAGCAGTGAAGTTGACGGAAGCTCCTACGAGCAGTACTTC	CASSEVDGSSYEQYF
NA	TRBD2	TRBV7-9	TRBJ2-7	TGTGCCAGCAGCGGAGTGGGGCGGGAGGGCCGGTACGAGCAGTACTTC	CASSGVGREGRYEQYF
NA	NA	TRBV13	TRBJ1-2	TGTGCCAGCAGCTCGGGAACCAACTATGGCTACACCTTC	CASSSGTNYGYTF
NA	NA	TRBV27	TRBJ1-5	TGTGCCAGCAGTGGGAGCGGCAGTTATCAGCCCCAGCATTTT	CASSGSGSYQPQHF